The 23 T cell receptor beta chains in this list originate from one sample, sequenced in a study of T-cell reconstitution after alpha-beta-depleted transplantation in children. The library targeted TCRbeta and was prepared with unique molecular identifiers. Via MiXCR, TCRdb re-called the PCR reads, giving one row per CDR3 protein. The sample has approximately 630,000 distinct CDR3 sequences; approximately 14% are singletons. The sample in question was PBMCs, obtained before TCRalphabeta/CD19-depleted stem cell transplant. The source is a girl under 10 years old with congenital amegakaryocytic thrombocytopenia, due to receive a stem cell transplant.

This chain links TRBV7-8 with TRBJ1-1; D is perhaps TRBD1 (5 bases). Germline V gene sequence: CDR1 SGHVS, CDR2 FQNEAQ. The CDR3 runs 13 residues. V was pared by 5 bases and J by 11 bases, with 18 bases between. CDR3 in amino acids: CASSPPRVRAAFF. CDR3 coding DNA: TGTGCCAGCAGCCCGCCTAGAGTCAGGGCGGCTTTCTTT.

V usage is TRBV6-2 or TRBV6-3 and J usage is TRBJ2-1, with 8 bases fitting TRBD2. With 4 bases clipped from V and 5 bases from J, the junction kept 19 bases outside the gene matches. Germline assignment: CDR1 MNHEY and CDR2 SVGEGT. The CDR3 length is 19 residues. The CDR3 region has the DNA TGTGCCAGCAGTTCCCCACCTGCGTTCTCCAGCGGGAGCGACAATGAGCAGTTCTTC. Encoded protein: CASSSPPAFSSGSDNEQFF.

This clonotype came up many times. The rearrangement links TRBV12-3 or TRBV12-4 to TRBJ2-2, with D unresolved. Trimming removed 3 bases at V and 3 bases at J, with 5 bases between. The CDR3 has 13 residues. The CDR3 DNA reads TGTGCCAGCAGTTTGTTAGACACCGGGGAGCTGTTTTTT. It codes for CASSLLDTGELFF.

The rearrangement links TRBV11-2 to TRBJ1-2; D perhaps matches TRBD1 (5 bases). The CDR3 spans 14 residues. Germline V gene lookup returns CDR1 SGHAT and CDR2 FQNNGV. Trimming cost V 5 bases and J 4 bases, with 14 bases left between them. In DNA form, the CDR3 reads TGTGCCAGCAGCCACCTCGGGACCGCCTATGGCTACACCTTC. It encodes CASSHLGTAYGYTF.

The chain carries TRBV5-1 and TRBJ2-2; no clear D. The CDR3 runs to 13 residues. CDR1 and CDR2 (germline): SGHRS, YFSETQ. Trimming left V 0 bases short and J 10 bases short, with 10 bases between. The CDR3 DNA is TGCGCCAGCAGCTTGGGTCCGCCGCCGGAGCTGTTTTTT. The encoded protein is CASSLGPPPELFF. Supplemented by reference TRBV5-1 and TRBJ2-2, the full variable domain reads KAGVTQTPRYLIKTRGQQVTLSCSPISGHRSVSWYQQTPGQGLQFLFEYFSETQRNKGNFPGRFSGRQFSNSRSEMNVSTLELGDSALYLCASSLGPPPELFFGEGSRLTVL.

In its sample, this clonotype was seen many times. V usage is TRBV4-2 and J usage is TRBJ2-7; D gene ambiguous. The CDR3 is 15 residues long. V lost 1 base, J lost 0 bases, and 10 bases lay in between. Germline CDR1 is LGHNA and CDR2 is YNFKEQ. The CDR3 region has the DNA TGTGCCAGCAGCCAAGTTCTCGCCAGCTCCTACGAGCAGTACTTC. Translation gives CASSQVLASSYEQYF.

This clonotype has a handful of counts. The rearrangement joins TRBV29-1 to TRBJ1-5; D is unclear. The germline gives CDR1 SQVTM, CDR2 ANQGSEA. The CDR3 runs 16 residues. Trimming pared 8 bases from V and 3 bases from J, leaving 23 bases between. The CDR3 DNA reads TGCAGCCTCCTGAGTGGAGGCAGAATGTCCAATCAGCCCCAGCATTTT. It yields the protein CSLLSGGRMSNQPQHF.

This clonotype appeared many times. Its ends do not fully match the called genes, so a read error is possible. The chain links TRBV12-3 or TRBV12-4 to TRBJ2-5; the match to TRBD1 covers 8 bases. The CDR3 runs to 14 residues. CDR3 sequence: CASSPGTGQETQYF. The CDR3 bases are TGCGCCAGCAGCCCGGGGACAGGTCAAGAGACCCAGTACTTC.

This clonotype was seen more than once but under ten times. V gene TRBV20-1 combines with J gene TRBJ2-7; 14 nucleotides match TRBD2. CDR1 is DFQATT, CDR2 SNEGSKA, per germline (reference sequence). This CDR3 has 17 amino acids. V lost 6 bases to trimming and J lost 2 bases; unmatched junction nucleotides: 12. The CDR3 sequence is CSAGLGLAGVRAYEQYF. The CDR3 DNA sequence: TGCAGTGCCGGATTGGGACTAGCGGGAGTGAGGGCCTACGAGCAGTACTTC.

This clonotype was recorded many times. The J gene is TRBJ2-2, the V gene TRBV6-5, with D possibly matching TRBD2 (6 bases). CDR1 and CDR2 from the germline V gene are MNHEY and SVGAGI. V lost 0 bases to trimming and J lost 5 bases, with 10 bases between them. The length of the CDR3 is 15 residues. In DNA form, the CDR3 reads TGTGCCAGCAGTTACTCGGGTGGGGGGACCGGGGAGCTGTTTTTT. This encodes CASSYSGGGTGELFF.

This clonotype was detected a few times. V is TRBV15 and J is TRBJ2-7; D gene ambiguous. Germline V gives CDR1 LNHNV, CDR2 YYDKDF (reference sequence). The CDR3 is made up of 14 amino acids. V dropped 0 bases and J dropped 7 bases, with 13 bases sitting between them. In nucleotides, the CDR3 is TGTGCCACCAGCAGAGATTACATCCAGCGTGAGCAGTACTTC. Protein product: CATSRDYIQREQYF.

This clonotype has only a few counts. The V gene is TRBV10-3, the J gene TRBJ2-3; possibly TRBD1 for D (6 bases). V was shortened by 4 bases and J by 4 bases, with 12 bases between the two germline ends. The CDR3 sequence is 14 residues long. Germline V lookup: CDR1 ENHRY, CDR2 SYGVKD. CDR3 amino acids: CAISVSRGSDTQYF. DNA of the CDR3: TGTGCCATCAGTGTTTCGAGGGGGTCAGATACGCAGTATTTT.

The chain recombines TRBV9 with TRBJ2-2; D is unresolved. Germline CDR1 and CDR2: SGDLS and YYNGEE. Trimming left V 0 bases short and J 4 bases short, with 7 bases between. CDR3 length equals 14 residues. CDR3 bases: TGTGCCAGCAGCGTAGTCGGACGCACCGGGGAGCTGTTTTTT. Translating it yields CASSVVGRTGELFF.

This clonotype appeared many times. This chain uses TRBV9 with TRBJ2-7; TRBD2 agrees at 11 bases. The germline gives CDR1 SGDLS, CDR2 YYNGEE. The CDR3 runs 14 residues. The V and J ends lost 3 bases and 3 bases, in that order; junction bases with no gene match: 2. The CDR3, as DNA: TGTGCCAGCAGCGATACTAGCGGGAGCTACGAGCAGTACTTC. Its translation is CASSDTSGSYEQYF.

This clonotype was seen once. The junction differs from germline at one of its ends, possibly a read error. This CDR3 reads CTSSIGRRSTTYSNQPQHF. The CDR3 DNA reads TGTACCAGCTCCATCGGGAGACGGTCAACCACTTATAGCAATCAGCCCCAGCATTTT. The chain employs TRBV2 and TRBJ1-5; D unresolved. This CDR3 contains 19 residues. Germline CDR1 is SNHLY and CDR2 is FYNNEI.

This clonotype was seen at least ten times. This sequence joins TRBV5-5 and TRBJ1-5; TRBD1 might be the D (5 bases). V was cut by 4 bases and J by 7 bases, with 18 bases left in between. The CDR3 covers 15 residues. Germline lookup yields CDR1 SGHKS and CDR2 YYEKEE (reference sequence). The CDR3 region has the DNA TGTGCCAGCAGCGCCGGGGGGGACCCAGGACAGCCCCAGCATTTT. It specifies CASSAGGDPGQPQHF.

This clonotype was seen ten or more times. The chain links TRBV7-6 to TRBJ2-5; D is uncertain. CDR3 length equals 12 residues. Trimming left V 7 bases short and J 5 bases short, with 11 bases between. Germline V gene lookup returns CDR1 SGHVS and CDR2 FNYEAQ. This chain's CDR3 is CASTKWDETQYF. The CDR3 DNA follows: TGTGCCAGCACCAAGTGGGATGAGACCCAGTACTTC.

The chain recombines TRBV5-1 with TRBJ2-5, with TRBD2 identical over 8 bases. The CDR3 has 16 residues. V dropped 2 bases and J dropped 3; count of bases not matched to a gene: 9. CDR1 and CDR2 (germline): SGHRS, YFSETQ. The DNA of the CDR3 is TGCGCCAGCAGCTTCTACTCCGGGACTAGGGAAGAGACCCAGTACTTC. Protein product: CASSFYSGTREETQYF.

This clonotype has ten or more counts. The chain has TRBV20-1 and TRBJ2-3; the match to TRBD2 covers 8 bases. The CDR3 spans 13 residues. V was pared by 6 bases and J by 5 bases, with 7 bases of the junction left unmatched. CDR1 is DFQATT, CDR2 SNEGSKA, per germline (reference sequence). CDR3 sequence reads: CSAEAGDVDTQYF. CDR3 nucleotides: TGCAGTGCCGAAGCGGGAGACGTAGATACGCAGTATTTT.

This clonotype was found many times. The chain uses TRBV20-1 and TRBJ2-1; tentatively, D is TRBD1 (6 bases). There are 11 residues in the CDR3. In germline, CDR1 is DFQATT, CDR2 SNEGSKA (reference sequence). V dropped 5 bases and J dropped 10 bases, with 12 bases sitting between them. The CDR3 sequence is CSAQTGNEQFF. The CDR3 bases are TGCAGTGCTCAAACAGGGAACGAGCAGTTCTTC.

J is TRBJ2-1 and V is TRBV29-1, with 7 bases lining up with TRBD2. Germline V CDR1 and CDR2: SQVTM, ANQGSEA. The CDR3 loop spans 16 amino acids. V lost 0 bases and J lost 5; bases outside the gene matches: 10. The CDR3 DNA reads TGCAGCGTTGAAGAGCTCCTGGGGGGGAGCCACAATGAGCAGTTCTTC. Its protein product is CSVEELLGGSHNEQFF.

This chain uses TRBV10-3 with TRBJ2-3; 14 bases line up with TRBD2. There are 18 residues in the CDR3. The V segment lost 2 bases and the J segment 6 bases; nucleotides outside the gene matches: 10. Germline CDR1 is ENHRY and CDR2 is SYGVKD. The CDR3 spells CAISENPGLAGAGDTQYF. DNA of the CDR3: TGTGCCATCAGTGAGAATCCGGGACTAGCGGGAGCCGGGGATACGCAGTATTTT.

The chain recombines TRBV10-1 with TRBJ1-1, with 7 bases matching TRBD1. This CDR3 has 13 residues. Germline-derived CDR1 and CDR2 are WNHNN and SYGVQD (reference sequence). The J segment lost 7 bases and the V segment lost 6 bases, leaving 8 bases of the junction unmatched. In DNA, the CDR3 is TGCGCCAGCAGCAAGGACAGGTTAGGTGAAGCTTTCTTT. Amino acids: CASSKDRLGEAFF.